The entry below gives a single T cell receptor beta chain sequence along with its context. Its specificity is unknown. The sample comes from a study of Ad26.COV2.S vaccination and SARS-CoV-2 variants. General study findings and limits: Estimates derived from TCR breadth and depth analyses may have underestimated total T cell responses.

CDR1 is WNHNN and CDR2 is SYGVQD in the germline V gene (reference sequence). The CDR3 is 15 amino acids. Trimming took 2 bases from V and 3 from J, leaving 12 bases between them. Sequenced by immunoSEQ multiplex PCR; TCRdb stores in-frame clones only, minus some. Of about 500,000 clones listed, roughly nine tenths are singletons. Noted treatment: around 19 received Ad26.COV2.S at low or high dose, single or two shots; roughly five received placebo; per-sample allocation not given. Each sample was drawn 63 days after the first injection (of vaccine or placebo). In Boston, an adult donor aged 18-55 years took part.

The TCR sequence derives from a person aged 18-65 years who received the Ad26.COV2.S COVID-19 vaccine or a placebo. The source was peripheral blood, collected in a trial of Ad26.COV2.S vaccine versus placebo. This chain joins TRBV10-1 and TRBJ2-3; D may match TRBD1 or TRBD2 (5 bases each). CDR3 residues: CASSEIKGRTDTQYF. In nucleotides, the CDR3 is TGCGCCAGCAGTGAGATAAAGGGACGAACAGATACGCAGTATTTT.